Below, 28 T cell receptor beta chains from the same sample are listed, as sequenced in a study of T cells after yellow fever vaccination. MiXCR, run by TCRdb on the 5' RACE reads, gives a single entry per CDR3 protein. The sample includes 110,000 to 150,000 distinct CDR3 sequences, under 8% of them seen just once. This specimen consisted of CD4+ T cells sorted from PBMCs, obtained 10 days after the yellow fever booster vaccination. The origin of the receptors is a man aged 30 to 45 who received the YFV17D yellow fever vaccine.

This clonotype was detected only a few times. V usage is TRBV5-5 and J usage is TRBJ2-7, with a weak D call TRBD2 (6 bases). CDR3 length: 12 residues. Germline V gives CDR1 SGHKS, CDR2 YYEKEE (reference sequence). The V gene lost 10 bases and the J gene lost 2 bases, with 13 bases spanning the gap. The CDR3 DNA sequence: TGTGCCCGCCAAGAGCGGGCCTACGAGCAGTACTTC. It translates to CARQERAYEQYF.

This clonotype was seen at least ten times. The chain carries TRBV21-1 and TRBJ2-2; the tabulated D call, TRBD2, remains unverified against the DNA. TRBV21-1 is a pseudogene. This CDR3 is 16 amino acids long. CDR3 bases: TGTGCCAGCAGCTGCGGACTGGAGAGGAACACCGGGGAGCTGTTTTTT. Its translation is CASSCGLERNTGELFF.

The table lists this clonotype with many counts. The chain employs TRBV20-1 and TRBJ2-3; perhaps TRBD1 as D (5 bases). The CDR3 has 15 amino acids. V lost 3 bases, J lost 6 bases, and 19 bases lay in between. Per germline, CDR1 DFQATT and CDR2 SNEGSKA (reference sequence). The CDR3: CSARSDSQALDTQYF. The CDR3 coding sequence is TGCAGTGCTAGGAGTGACAGCCAGGCTTTGGATACGCAGTATTTT.

This clonotype was observed at least ten times. This chain connects TRBV19 to TRBJ2-1, with 7 positions matching TRBD2. CDR1 LNHDA and CDR2 SQIVND come from the germline V gene (reference sequence). The CDR3 is made up of 16 amino acids. V shed 2 bases and J 7 bases; nucleotides not matched to a gene: 11. The CDR3: CASSITEGGSPNEQFF. CDR3 nucleotide sequence: TGTGCCAGTAGTATAACTGAGGGCGGGAGTCCGAATGAGCAGTTCTTC.

This clonotype was counted many times. The chain links TRBV20-1 to TRBJ1-2; 9 bases are shared with TRBD1. CDR3 length equals 14 residues. The V gene end was trimmed by 0 bases and the J gene end by 10 bases; junction bases not matched to a gene: 9. CDR1 is DFQATT, CDR2 SNEGSKA, per germline (reference sequence). The CDR3 here is CSARDDRTGALYTF. Here the CDR3 DNA reads TGCAGTGCTAGAGATGACCGGACAGGGGCTCTCTACACCTTC.

This clonotype showed up many times. The chain couples TRBV7-2 to TRBJ1-2; no firm D call. The CDR3 has 13 amino acids. V dropped 1 base and J dropped 6 bases, with 9 bases sitting between them. Germline CDR1 is SGHTA and CDR2 is FQGNSA. CDR3 sequence (DNA): TGTGCCAGCAGCTTAGGTGGGAGAAATGGCTACACCTTC. It yields the protein CASSLGGRNGYTF.

This clonotype occurred many times. The CDR3 DNA reads as TGTGCCAGCAGTTTGGTCCTCTCGGGGGGGGCTACTCAGCCCCAGCATTTT. Translated, it gives CASSLVLSGGATQPQHF. V gene TRBV12-3 or TRBV12-4 combines with J gene TRBJ1-5; D perhaps matches TRBD1 (6 bases). V was shortened by 3 bases and J by 6 bases, with 21 bases between the two germline ends. The CDR3 is made up of 17 amino acids.

This clonotype was observed a handful of times. The gene calls are TRBV5-4 and TRBJ2-3; the D is unclear. The length of the CDR3 is 14 residues. Trimming shortened V by 0 bases and J by 8 bases, and 13 bases separated the two germline ends. The germline CDR1 and CDR2 sequences are SGHNT and YYREEE (reference sequence). CDR3 amino acids: CASSLGPGLGTQYF. The CDR3 region has the DNA TGTGCCAGCAGCTTGGGTCCTGGGCTTGGTACGCAGTATTTT.

This clonotype has at least ten counts. V gene TRBV21-1 combines with J gene TRBJ1-5. TRBV21-1 is a recognized pseudogene. CDR3 size: 13 residues. CDR3 nucleotide sequence: TGTGCCAGCAGACCCGACACAAATCAGCCCCAGCATTTT. Protein: CASRPDTNQPQHF.

The J gene is TRBJ2-5, the V gene TRBV20-1, with TRBD2 matching over 8 bases. CDR3 size: 15 residues. V dropped 3 bases and J dropped 4; count of bases not matched to a gene: 10. Germline lookup yields CDR1 DFQATT and CDR2 SNEGSKA (reference sequence). CDR3 region: CSASNRGTRGETQYF. Here the CDR3 DNA reads TGCAGTGCTAGTAATAGAGGGACTAGGGGAGAGACCCAGTACTTC.

This clonotype was seen repeatedly, ten times or more. The chain links TRBV5-1 to TRBJ2-1; a weak D match, TRBD2 (6 bases). Trimming took off 3 bases at V and 0 bases at J, with 10 bases between the two ends. Germline V gene sequence: CDR1 SGHRS, CDR2 YFSETQ. This CDR3 region has 15 residues. Here the CDR3 DNA reads TGCGCCAGCAGCTCCGGGAGCGCCTCCTACAATGAGCAGTTCTTC. This translates into CASSSGSASYNEQFF.

The gene calls are TRBV29-1 and TRBJ1-5, with D possibly TRBD1 on 5 matching bases. CDR1 SQVTM and CDR2 ANQGSEA come from the germline V gene. V dropped 7 bases and J dropped 3 bases, with 10 bases sitting between them. The length of the CDR3 is 12 residues. Written as DNA, the CDR3 is TGCAGCGCTAGGGGTTTCAATCAGCCCCAGCATTTT. This encodes CSARGFNQPQHF.

The J gene is TRBJ2-7, the V gene TRBV7-1; possible D gene TRBD2, 6 bases. TRBV7-1 has ORF status, its function being uncertain. This CDR3 has 13 amino acids. V lost 5 bases and J 11 bases, leaving 19 bases between the germline ends. The CDR3 sequence: CASSPRLLCGEYF. CDR3 bases: TGTGCCAGCAGCCCGAGGCTCCTCTGCGGGGAGTACTTC.

Many counts were recorded for this clonotype. This chain uses TRBV7-9 with TRBJ2-1, with D possibly matching TRBD2 (6 bases). CDR3 length: 15 amino acids. Germline lookup yields CDR1 SEHNR and CDR2 FQNEAQ (reference sequence). Trimming left V 5 bases short and J 4 bases short, with 15 bases between. The CDR3 reads CASSPRGGAYNEQFF. Written as DNA, the CDR3 is TGTGCCAGCAGCCCTCGGGGCGGGGCGTACAATGAGCAGTTCTTC.

This clonotype was detected ten times or more. V gene TRBV5-1 combines with J gene TRBJ2-3, with 9 bases identical to TRBD2. CDR3 length equals 14 residues. Germline loops: CDR1 SGHRS, CDR2 YFSETQ. V shed 8 bases, J shed 5 bases, and the junction held 9 bases outside the gene matches. The CDR3 here is CASQAGGLKDTQYF. In nucleotides, the CDR3 is TGCGCCAGTCAGGCGGGAGGGCTTAAAGATACGCAGTATTTT.

As for this clonotype: This sequence may be a read error, since a much larger clone differs from it by one base. The J gene is TRBJ2-2, the V gene TRBV6-1; a weak D match, TRBD1 (5 bases). The CDR3 covers 14 residues. Germline CDR1 reads MNHNS; CDR2 reads SASEGT. V lost 11 bases and J 2 bases, leaving 15 bases between the germline ends. CDR3 DNA sequence: TGTGCCGGCGATCTAACAGGAAACACCGGGGAGCTGTTTTTT. Translating it yields CAGDLTGNTGELFF.

The table lists this clonotype with many counts. This chain connects TRBV28 to TRBJ2-7; D uncertain. Trimming pared 6 bases from V and 7 bases from J, leaving 7 bases between. The V gene's germline CDR1 is MDHEN and CDR2 SYDVKM. This CDR3 is built from 10 residues. The CDR3 region is CASSRVEQYF. The CDR3 DNA reads as TGTGCCAGCAGCCGGGTTGAGCAGTACTTC.

This clonotype has a count of ten or more. The V and J genes are TRBV5-1 and TRBJ2-1; a possible D gene is TRBD2 (5 bases). Trimming removed 5 bases from V and 2 bases from J, with 14 bases in between. The CDR3 is 15 amino acids. Germline V gives CDR1 SGHRS, CDR2 YFSETQ. The CDR3 DNA reads as TGCGCCAGCAGTTTTGTCGGGGAACCCTACAATGAGCAGTTCTTC. Translated: CASSFVGEPYNEQFF. Filled out from reference TRBV5-1 and TRBJ2-1, the complete variable domain reads KAGVTQTPRYLIKTRGQQVTLSCSPISGHRSVSWYQQTPGQGLQFLFEYFSETQRNKGNFPGRFSGRQFSNSRSEMNVSTLELGDSALYLCASSFVGEPYNEQFFGPGTRLTVL.

This clonotype occurred a few times. J is TRBJ2-1 and V is TRBV7-8, with 10 bases fitting TRBD2. Unmatched junction bases numbered 13, after V lost 5 bases and J lost 0 bases. The CDR3 sequence is 19 residues long. Germline V gene lookup returns CDR1 SGHVS and CDR2 FQNEAQ. The CDR3 DNA is TGTGCCAGCAGCCCTCGGACTAGCGGCAGTTCGAGCTCCTACAATGAGCAGTTCTTC. Translated, it gives CASSPRTSGSSSSYNEQFF. Full variable domain (rest looked up from reference TRBV7-8 and TRBJ2-1): GAGVSQSPRYKVAKRGQDVALRCDPISGHVSLFWYQQALGQGPEFLTYFQNEAQLDKSGLPSDRFFAERPEGSVSTLKIQRTQQEDSAVYLCASSPRTSGSSSSYNEQFFGPGTRLTVL.

Many counts were recorded for this clonotype. V is TRBV7-2 and J is TRBJ1-2; TRBD1 matches 7 bases. The CDR3 has 15 amino acids. Germline V gene data show CDR1 as SGHTA and CDR2 as FQGNSA. With 4 bases clipped from V and 2 bases from J, the junction kept 7 bases outside the gene matches. The DNA of the CDR3 is TGTGCCAGCAGCTCCCTACAGGGGCACAACTATGGCTACACCTTC. Encoded protein: CASSSLQGHNYGYTF.

Regarding this clonotype: This may arise from a read error, as a much more abundant clone is one base away. This chain links TRBV7-2 with TRBJ2-1; no clear D. Germline CDR1 and CDR2: SGHTA and FQGNSA. This CDR3 has 11 amino acids. The CDR3 DNA is TGTGCCAGCAGCCAGTGGAATGAGCAGTCCTTC. Translated: CASSQWNEQSF.

The chain is built from TRBV27 and TRBJ2-7; D remains ambiguous. The CDR3 sequence is 15 residues long. Germline lookup yields CDR1 MNHEY and CDR2 SMNVEV (reference sequence). V lost 5 bases, J lost 4 bases, and 18 bases lay in between. CDR3 sequence (DNA): TGTGCCAGCAGTCTCGAGGCCAGCGAGCTATACGAGCAGTACTTC. Translated, it gives CASSLEASELYEQYF.

This clonotype was seen ten or more times. The rearrangement uses TRBV12-3 or TRBV12-4 and TRBJ1-1; 7 bases map to TRBD1. The CDR3 totals 14 residues. With 6 bases clipped from V and 1 base from J, the junction kept 5 bases outside the gene matches. CDR3 DNA sequence: TGTGCCAGCAGGTTGGGACAGACGAACACTGAAGCTTTCTTT. It yields the protein CASRLGQTNTEAFF.

At least ten counts were recorded for this clonotype. This chain links TRBV27 with TRBJ2-7; no clear D. CDR3 length equals 13 residues. Trimming stripped 3 bases from V and 4 bases from J, with 10 bases between. Germline V CDR1 and CDR2: MNHEY, SMNVEV (reference sequence). CDR3: CASSFVVGYEQYF. CDR3 in DNA: TGTGCCAGCAGTTTTGTTGTCGGTTACGAGCAGTACTTC.

At least ten counts were recorded for this clonotype. The V and J genes are TRBV4-3 and TRBJ1-1; D not resolved. Germline lookup yields CDR1 LGHNA and CDR2 YSLEER. CDR3 length equals 14 residues. Between the trimmed V and J ends, which lost 1 base and 2 bases, there was a span of 8 bases. CDR3 protein: CASSQVGGNTEAFF. The CDR3 coding sequence is TGCGCCAGCAGCCAAGTGGGTGGCAACACTGAAGCTTTCTTT.

The table lists this clonotype with many counts. The chain carries TRBV20-1 and TRBJ2-5; 9 nucleotides match TRBD2. In germline, CDR1 is DFQATT, CDR2 SNEGSKA (reference sequence). The CDR3 runs 14 residues. With V trimmed by 5 bases and J by 5 bases, 9 bases remained unmatched. The CDR3 nucleotides are TGCAGTGCTTCCCCGGGACTAGCTGCGGAGACCCAGTACTTC. Amino acids: CSASPGLAAETQYF.

This clonotype was recorded a few times. The CDR3 spells CASSLRQTNTGELFF. CDR3 nucleotides: TGCGCCAGCAGCTTGCGACAAACGAACACCGGGGAGCTGTTTTTT. J is TRBJ2-2 and V is TRBV5-1; D remains unclear. Trimming left V 1 base short and J 0 bases short, with 7 bases between. The CDR3 length is 15 residues. Germline V gene lookup returns CDR1 SGHRS and CDR2 YFSETQ.

The chain is built from TRBV20-1 and TRBJ2-3; 9 nucleotides agree with TRBD2. CDR1 DFQATT and CDR2 SNEGSKA come from the germline V gene (reference sequence). The CDR3 spans 15 residues. After removal of 0 bases from V and 7 bases from J, the junction contained 8 bases not matched to a gene. The CDR3 here is CSARDLGLASYTQYF. CDR3 DNA sequence: TGCAGTGCTAGAGATCTTGGACTAGCGAGCTATACGCAGTATTTT.